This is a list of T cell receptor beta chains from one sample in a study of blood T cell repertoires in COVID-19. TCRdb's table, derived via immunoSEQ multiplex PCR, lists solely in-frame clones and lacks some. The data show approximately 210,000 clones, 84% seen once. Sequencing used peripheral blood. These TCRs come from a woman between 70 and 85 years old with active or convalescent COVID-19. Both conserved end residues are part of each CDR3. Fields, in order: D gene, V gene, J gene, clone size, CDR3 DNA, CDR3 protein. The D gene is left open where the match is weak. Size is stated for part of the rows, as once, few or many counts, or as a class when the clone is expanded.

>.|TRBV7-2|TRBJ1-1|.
TGTGCCAGCAGCTTTGGGCCGAGGACAGAAGCTTTCTTT
CASSFGPRTEAFF
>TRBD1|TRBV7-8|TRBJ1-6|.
TGTGCCAGCAGCTCGGACAGGTCTCCGTCGCCCCTCCACTTT
CASSSDRSPSPLHF
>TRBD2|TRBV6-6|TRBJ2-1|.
TGTGCCAGCAGCTCACTAGCGGGAGTTGACAATGAGCAGTTCTTC
CASSSLAGVDNEQFF
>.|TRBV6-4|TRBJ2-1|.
TGTGCCAGCAATTTCGTCAGATTCCGATTATCGAATGAGCAGTTCTTC
CASNFVRFRLSNEQFF
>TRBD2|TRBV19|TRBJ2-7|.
TGTGCCAGTAGTACCCAGGGACTAGCGGGAGGAGAGCAGTACTTC
CASSTQGLAGGEQYF
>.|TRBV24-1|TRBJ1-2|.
TGTGCCACCAGTGATTCGGGGGGGCGCGGGAAAGGCTACACCTTC
CATSDSGGRGKGYTF
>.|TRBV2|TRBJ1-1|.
TGTGCCAGCAGGCGACAGGAAAGGGCTTTCTTT
CASRRQERAFF
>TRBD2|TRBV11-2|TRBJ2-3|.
TGTGCCAGCTTGCCACGTCCAGGACTAGCGGGAGTGTCAGATACGCAGTATTTT
CASLPRPGLAGVSDTQYF
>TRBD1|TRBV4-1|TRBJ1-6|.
TGCGCCAGCAGCCAGGGACAGGATAATTCACCCCTCCACTTT
CASSQGQDNSPLHF
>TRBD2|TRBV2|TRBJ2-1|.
TGTGCCAGCAGTGCAACTAGCGGGAGGTCGGGTGAGCAGTTCTTC
CASSATSGRSGEQFF
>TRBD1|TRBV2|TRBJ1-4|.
TGTGCCAGCAGCACGGACAGGGGGCCTAATGAAAAACTGTTTTTT
CASSTDRGPNEKLFF
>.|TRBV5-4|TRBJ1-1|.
TGTGCCAGCAGCTTGGCGGTGAACACTGAAGCTTTCTTT
CASSLAVNTEAFF
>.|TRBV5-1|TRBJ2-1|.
TGCGCCAGCAGCCAAGTCCCGGGTTCCTACAATGAGCAGTTCTTC
CASSQVPGSYNEQFF
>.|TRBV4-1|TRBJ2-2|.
TGCGCCAGCAGCCCAGCAGCGGAGACCGGGGAGCTGTTTTTT
CASSPAAETGELFF
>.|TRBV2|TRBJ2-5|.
TGTGCCACAAGCCCGGGGGTCCCCCAAGAGACCCAGTACTTC
CATSPGVPQETQYF
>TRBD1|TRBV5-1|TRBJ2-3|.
TGCGCCAGCAGCACTGGGGGCCGAGGACAGGTCCGGACAGATACGCAGTATTTT
CASSTGGRGQVRTDTQYF
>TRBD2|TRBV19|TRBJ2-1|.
TGTGCCAGTAGTATAGGTCCCCTAGCGGGCCTGGGGGATGAGCAGTTCTTC
CASSIGPLAGLGDEQFF
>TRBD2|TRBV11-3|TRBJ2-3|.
TGTGCCAGCAGCTTAGTTCCCGCGGGAGCGCAGTATTTT
CASSLVPAGAQYF
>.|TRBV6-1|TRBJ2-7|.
TGTGCCAGCAGTGATATGAGCGGTCTCACCTACGAGCAGTACTTC
CASSDMSGLTYEQYF
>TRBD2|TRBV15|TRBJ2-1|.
TGTGCCACCAGCAAAGGGACTAGCGGGAGCAGATTCTCCTACAATGAGCAGTTCTTC
CATSKGTSGSRFSYNEQFF
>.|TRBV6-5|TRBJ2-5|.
TGTGCCAGCAGTTCTCGACAGCTCCTTCAAGAGACCCAGTACTTC
CASSSRQLLQETQYF
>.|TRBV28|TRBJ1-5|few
TGTGCCAGCAGCACAGGGCTTAGCAATCAGCCCCAGCATTTT
CASSTGLSNQPQHF
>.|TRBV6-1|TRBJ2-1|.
TGTGCCAGCAGTGAAAACAGGGAGCAGTTCTTC
CASSENREQFF
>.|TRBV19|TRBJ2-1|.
TGTGCCAGTAGTCGACTAGTAAAGTCCGTGAATGAGCAGTTCTTC
CASSRLVKSVNEQFF
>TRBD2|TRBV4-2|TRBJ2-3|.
TGTGCCAGCAGCTCCAGCGGGGGGAGCACAGATACGCAGTATTTT
CASSSSGGSTDTQYF
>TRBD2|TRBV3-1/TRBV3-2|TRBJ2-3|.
TGTGCCAGCAGCCAAGATATAGCGGGAGTTGCAGATACGCAGTATTTT
CASSQDIAGVADTQYF
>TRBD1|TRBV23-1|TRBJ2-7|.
TGCGCCAGCAGCTTAGGGGACAGGGATCCCTACGAGCAGTACTTC
CASSLGDRDPYEQYF
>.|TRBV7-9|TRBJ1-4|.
TGTGCCAGCAGCTTCCAGGTTGGTGAAAAACTGTTTTTT
CASSFQVGEKLFF
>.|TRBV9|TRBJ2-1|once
TGTGCCAGCAGCGTTGCGGAAGGAGCGTCATACAATGAGCAGTTCTTC
CASSVAEGASYNEQFF
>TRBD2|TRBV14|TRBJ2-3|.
TGTGCCAGCAGCCAAAGGACTAGCGGCACAGATACGCAGTATTTT
CASSQRTSGTDTQYF
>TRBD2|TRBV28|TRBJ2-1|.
TGTGCCAGCAGTATACTAGCGGGAGCTGACGATGAGCAGTTCTTC
CASSILAGADDEQFF
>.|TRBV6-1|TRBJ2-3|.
TGTGCCAGCAGTGAAGGAGGGTACACAGATACGCAGTATTTT
CASSEGGYTDTQYF
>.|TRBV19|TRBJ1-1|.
TGTGCCAGTAGTATTAATGCGGGCGGAGGCACTGAAGCTTTCTTT
CASSINAGGGTEAFF
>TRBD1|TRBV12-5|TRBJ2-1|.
TGTGCTAGTGGTTTGGGGGGACAGGCGGCCCAGTTCTTC
CASGLGGQAAQFF
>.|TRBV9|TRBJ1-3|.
TGTGCCAGCAGCGAAAACAGGGTAGTGAGTGGAAACACCATATATTTT
CASSENRVVSGNTIYF
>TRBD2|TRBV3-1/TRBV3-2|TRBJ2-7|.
TGTGCCAGCAGCCAAGATCTTAGCGGGAGTTTCAGCGAGCAGTACTTC
CASSQDLSGSFSEQYF
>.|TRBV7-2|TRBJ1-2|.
TGTGCCAGCACCTTACTTCCAGGGGATGGCTACACCTTC
CASTLLPGDGYTF
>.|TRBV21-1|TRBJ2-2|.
TGTGCCAGCACCAAAGAAAGGGCCCGTGAACACCGGGGAGCTGTTTTT
CASTKERAREHRGAVF
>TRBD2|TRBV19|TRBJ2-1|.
TGTGCCAGTAGTACCCTTAGCGGGGGGATCTACAATGAGCAGTTCTTC
CASSTLSGGIYNEQFF
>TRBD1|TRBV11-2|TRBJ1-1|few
TGTGCCAGCAGCTCTCTGGACAGGGACACTGAAGCTTTCTTT
CASSSLDRDTEAFF